These 19 T cell receptor beta chains share one sample of origin, sequenced in a study of cytomegalovirus exposure and HLA in healthy donors. Only in-frame clones appear in the TCRdb table, and some are missing; sequencing was by immunoSEQ multiplex PCR. The sample records a few hundred thousand clones, 90% to 95% being singletons. The sample was PBMCs. The receptor source for this set is a woman between 18 and 29 years old in good health and CMV-seronegative.

CDR3 DNA: TGTGCCAGCAGCGGGACAGGGGTATATGGCGGCTACACCTTC. It encodes CASSGTGVYGGYTF. The chain uses TRBV9 and TRBJ1-2; the match to TRBD1 covers 9 bases. J was trimmed by 8 bases and V by 3 bases; bases with no gene match: 8. The CDR3 spans 14 residues. Germline CDR1 reads SGDLS; CDR2 reads YYNGEE. Combining the CDR3 with reference TRBV9 and TRBJ1-2 gives the whole variable domain DSGVTQTPKHLITATGQRVTLRCSPRSGDLSVYWYQQSLDQGLQFLIQYYNGEERAKGNILERFSAQQFPDLHSELNLSSLELGDSALYFCASSGTGVYGGYTFGSGTRLTVV.

The genes are TRBV27 and TRBJ2-5; the D is unclear. CDR1 MNHEY and CDR2 SMNVEV come from the germline V gene (reference sequence). V lost 3 bases and J lost 4, with 9 bases in between. The CDR3 runs to 13 residues. This CDR3 is CASSFDNLETQYF. DNA of the CDR3: TGTGCCAGCAGTTTTGACAATTTAGAGACCCAGTACTTC.

V is TRBV30 and J is TRBJ2-1, with a weak D call TRBD2 (5 bases). This CDR3 comprises 15 residues. Germline CDR1 is GTSNPN and CDR2 is SVGIG (reference sequence). Trimming cost V 4 bases and J 4 bases, with 17 bases left between them. In nucleotides, the CDR3 is TGTGCCTGGATGTCCGGGGAGTTTAGATACAATGAGCAGTTCTTC. As protein: CAWMSGEFRYNEQFF. The full variable domain, rest sourced from reference TRBV30 and TRBJ2-1, is SQTIHQWPATLVQPVGSPLSLECTVEGTSNPNLYWYRQAAGRGLQLLFYSVGIGQISSEVPQNLSASRPQDRQFILSSKKLLLSDSGFYLCAWMSGEFRYNEQFFGPGTRLTVL.

V and J are TRBV2 and TRBJ1-1, with 8 nucleotides matching TRBD1. CDR1 SNHLY and CDR2 FYNNEI come from the germline V gene. The ends lost 6 bases at V and 3 bases at J; junction bases unmatched: 3. This CDR3 has 13 residues. In DNA, the CDR3 is TGTGCCAGCAGAGACAGGGGAGACACTGAAGCTTTCTTT. Its protein is CASRDRGDTEAFF.

This chain joins TRBV7-9 and TRBJ1-1; no definite D call. Trimming cost V 4 bases and J 0 bases, with 12 bases left between them. Looked up from germline, CDR1 is SEHNR and CDR2 is FQNEAQ (reference sequence). The CDR3 is 15 amino acids. CDR3 sequence: CASSSRGLLNTEAFF. CDR3 bases: TGTGCCAGCAGCTCCAGAGGACTGTTGAACACTGAAGCTTTCTTT.

The gene calls are TRBV4-1 and TRBJ2-4; D is undetermined. The CDR3 extends over 12 amino acids. Trimming removed 1 base at V and 11 bases at J, with 9 bases between. From germline, CDR1 is MGHRA and CDR2 YSYEKL. The DNA of the CDR3 is TGCGCCAGCAGCCAAGTTTTCGGGTTTCAGTACTTC. As protein: CASSQVFGFQYF.

The chain carries TRBV19 and TRBJ2-5; unclear D gene. V lost 5 bases and J lost 1, with 17 bases in between. Germline assignment: CDR1 LNHDA and CDR2 SQIVND (reference sequence). The CDR3 totals 16 residues. CDR3: CASSAQLGVRQETQYF. As DNA, the CDR3 is TGTGCCAGTAGTGCACAGCTGGGTGTCCGCCAAGAGACCCAGTACTTC.

V usage is TRBV11-1 and J usage is TRBJ1-2; TRBD1 is a possible D gene (5 bases). The CDR3 length is 14 residues. The V end was cut by 5 bases, the J end by 6 bases, with 16 bases between. Per the germline V gene, CDR1 is SGHAT and CDR2 is FQDESV (reference sequence). Written as DNA, the CDR3 is TGTGCCAGCAGCGCGCAGGGAATTCGGAATGGCTACACCTTC. Translating gives CASSAQGIRNGYTF.

The chain joins TRBV7-6 to TRBJ2-2, with TRBD1 matching over 7 bases. Germline lookup yields CDR1 SGHVS and CDR2 FNYEAQ. The CDR3 is made up of 15 amino acids. V dropped 4 bases and J dropped 4; count of bases not matched to a gene: 6. The CDR3 loop is CASSSDRFGTGELFF. The CDR3 nucleotides read TGTGCCAGCAGCTCGGACAGGTTTGGCACCGGGGAGCTGTTTTTT.

The V gene is TRBV28, the J gene TRBJ1-1; the D gene is possibly TRBD1 (6 bases). Germline CDR1 reads MDHEN; CDR2 reads SYDVKM. The CDR3 totals 15 residues. Deletions cut 9 bases from V and 1 base from J, with 18 bases between. The chain's CDR3 is CASIRGGGWNTEAFF. In nucleotides, the CDR3 is TGTGCCAGTATAAGGGGAGGGGGTTGGAACACTGAAGCTTTCTTT.

The V call is TRBV30, the J call TRBJ1-5; maybe TRBD1 (5 bases). CDR3 length: 16 residues. Germline V gives CDR1 GTSNPN, CDR2 SVGIG (reference sequence). V was trimmed by 0 bases and J by 3 bases, leaving 15 bases between them. This CDR3 is CAWSVVRGEVNQPQHF. In DNA, the CDR3 is TGTGCCTGGAGTGTGGTAAGGGGTGAGGTCAATCAGCCCCAGCATTTT.

The chain couples TRBV18 to TRBJ2-7; TRBD1 agrees at 7 bases. V trimming: 6 bases; J trimming: 2 bases; junction bases outside the gene matches: 10. CDR1 and CDR2 (germline): KGHSH, LQKENI. The CDR3 is 15 residues long. DNA of the CDR3: TGTGCCAGCTCCTTAGACAGGGCGTTCACCTACGAGCAGTACTTC. It specifies CASSLDRAFTYEQYF.

The CDR3 here is CASSLEDRVDGNTIYF. CDR3 DNA: TGCGCCAGCAGCCTCGAGGACAGGGTGGATGGAAACACCATATATTTT. The chain employs TRBV4-1 and TRBJ1-3; 8 positions match TRBD1. This CDR3 has 16 amino acids. The junction had 8 bases not matched to a gene; V was cut back by 4 bases and J by 3 bases. From germline, CDR1 is MGHRA and CDR2 YSYEKL.

The chain carries TRBV7-9 and TRBJ2-7; a possible D gene is TRBD2 (5 bases). Trimming pared 8 bases from V and 4 bases from J, leaving 12 bases between. Germline CDR1 and CDR2: SEHNR and FQNEAQ (reference sequence). CDR3 size: 12 residues. The CDR3 protein is CASRFTGYEQYF. The CDR3 DNA reads as TGTGCCAGCCGTTTCACGGGATACGAGCAGTACTTC.

The rearrangement links TRBV11-2 to TRBJ2-3; D gene ambiguous. V was shortened by 6 bases and J by 5 bases, with 15 bases between the two germline ends. Per the germline V gene, CDR1 is SGHAT and CDR2 is FQNNGV. The CDR3 is made up of 14 amino acids. CDR3 residues: CASSPRSVGDTQYF. DNA of the CDR3: TGTGCCAGCAGTCCTAGATCGGTTGGAGATACGCAGTATTTT.

The CDR3 protein is CASSLAAGVYNEQFF. CDR3 sequence (DNA): TGTGCCAGCAGCTTAGCAGCGGGAGTATACAATGAGCAGTTCTTC. The V gene is TRBV7-2, the J gene TRBJ2-1, with TRBD2 matching 8 bases. V shed 0 bases and J 4 bases; nucleotides not matched to a gene: 2. The CDR3 extends over 15 amino acids. Germline V gene sequence: CDR1 SGHTA, CDR2 FQGNSA.

With respect to this clone: A read error may produce the germline difference seen at one junction end. The V gene is TRBV5-1, the J gene TRBJ2-1; D is perhaps TRBD2 (6 bases). The CDR3 has 15 amino acids. Germline-derived CDR1 and CDR2 are SGHRS and YFSETQ. DNA for the CDR3: TGTGCCAGCAGCTTAACGGGAGCCCCCTACAATGAGCAGTTCTTC. It translates to CASSLTGAPYNEQFF.

This clone is a singleton in its sample. The chain uses TRBV28 and TRBJ2-7, with D possibly being TRBD2 (5 bases). The length of the CDR3 is 13 residues. V lost 5 bases and J 0 bases, leaving 8 bases between the germline ends. Germline values: CDR1 MDHEN, CDR2 SYDVKM. CDR3 in DNA: TGTGCCAGCAGTCCCGGGGTCTCCTACGAGCAGTACTTC. This gives the protein CASSPGVSYEQYF.

This chain uses TRBV7-9 with TRBJ1-1; possible D gene TRBD1, 6 bases. This CDR3 has 15 amino acids. Trimming left V 3 bases short and J 1 base short, with 12 bases between. Looked up from germline, CDR1 is SEHNR and CDR2 is FQNEAQ (reference sequence). CDR3 DNA sequence: TGTGCCAGCAGCTTGGAAGGACAGAAGAACACTGAAGCTTTCTTT. This sequence encodes CASSLEGQKNTEAFF. Using reference TRBV7-9 and TRBJ1-1 for the parts outside the CDR3, the full variable domain is DTGVSQNPRHKITKRGQNVTFRCDPISEHNRLYWYRQTLGQGPEFLTYFQNEAQLEKSRLLSDRFSAERPKGSFSTLEIQRTEQGDSAMYLCASSLEGQKNTEAFFGQGTRLTVV.